Below, one T cell receptor (beta chain) is given with its context. Its antigen is not yet known. No much larger clonotype is one base removed from it; base qualities were not supplied. V is cut by 5 bases and J by 1 base, and the space between the germline ends is 5 bases. According to the germline V gene (reference sequence), CDR1 reads MNHEY and CDR2 reads SMNVEV. The CDR3 numbers 12 residues from cysteine through phenylalanine. The DNA shown is the 36-base CDR3, in frame from base 1. The library was made by the immunoSEQ multiplex PCR assay. TCRdb limited this immuneACCESS table to in-frame rearrangements with V and J called. A share of clones is missing; checked studies link under half to unresolved V genes, and the rest is unexplained. The sample records about 75,000 clones, around 97% of which are singletons. The ten largest clones represent 0.29% of the sample. This sample is drawn from a study of technical replicates of blood from several donors (dated by TCRdb to about 2017).

Sequences were obtained from T cells isolated from PBMCs. This clonotype originated in a human donor in good health. Recombination linked TRBV27 to TRBJ1-1; the D gene assignment is ambiguous. The nucleotides are TGTGCCAGCAGTACTTGGAACACTGAAGCTTTCTTT. It translates to CASSTWNTEAFF.